This is a list of T cell receptor beta chains from one sample in a study of T cell repertoires in cytomegalovirus infection. TCRdb called the reads again in MiXCR, with one record for every CDR3 protein. The sample lists 600,000 to 700,000 distinct CDR3 sequences; around 32% were seen once. Which antigens these TCRs recognize remains unknown. Sequencing was performed on cultured PBMCs, taken from culture after CMV antigen stimulation. The receptors come from a human donor in good health (CMV status not recorded). Some clones in this sample may be carry-over from other donors' samples. The CDR3 runs from the conserved cysteine through the conserved F or W. The order of the fields is V gene, D gene, J gene, clone size, CDR3 DNA, CDR3 protein. D genes are given only for firm matches. For some rows the clone size is stated as once, few or many, or as a class when expanded; others skip it.

v_gene: TRBV5-5; d_gene: TRBD2; j_gene: TRBJ2-7; abundance: NA; CDR3nt: TGTGCCAGCAGCTCTAGCGGGGGTCGGGGCGAGCAGTACTTC; CDR3aa: CASSSSGGRGEQYF
v_gene: TRBV20-1; d_gene: NA; j_gene: TRBJ2-5; abundance: NA; CDR3nt: TGCAGTGCTAGTCGGGGCCAAGAGACCCAGTACTTC; CDR3aa: CSASRGQETQYF
v_gene: TRBV6-1; d_gene: NA; j_gene: TRBJ2-7; abundance: NA; CDR3nt: TGTGCCAGCAGTGAATCCGGACTCGGCGGCGAGCAGTACTTC; CDR3aa: CASSESGLGGEQYF
v_gene: TRBV3-1; d_gene: NA; j_gene: TRBJ1-6; abundance: once; CDR3nt: TGTGCCAGCAGCCAAGTAACAGGCAACGCGGCCGGATTCCCCCTCCACTTT; CDR3aa: CASSQVTGNAAGFPLHF
v_gene: TRBV19; d_gene: TRBD2; j_gene: TRBJ2-7; abundance: NA; CDR3nt: TGTGCCGCGCGAGGGGAGAAACGAGAACTAGCGGACACTCTACGCCACGAGCAGTACTTC; CDR3aa: CAARGEKRELADTLRHEQYF
v_gene: TRBV7-2; d_gene: NA; j_gene: TRBJ2-3; abundance: many; CDR3nt: TGTGCCAGCAGCTCGTTACGAGGCCAGGGGAAGAGTCCAGATACGCAGTATTTT; CDR3aa: CASSSLRGQGKSPDTQYF
v_gene: TRBV5-1; d_gene: TRBD1; j_gene: TRBJ1-1; abundance: many; CDR3nt: TGTGCCAGCAGCCCGGGACAGGCGAACACTGAAGCTTTCTTT; CDR3aa: CASSPGQANTEAFF
v_gene: TRBV6-1; d_gene: NA; j_gene: TRBJ1-5; abundance: NA; CDR3nt: TGTGCCAGCAGTGAGCACAATCAGCCCCAGCATTTT; CDR3aa: CASSEHNQPQHF
v_gene: TRBV20-1; d_gene: NA; j_gene: TRBJ2-3; abundance: NA; CDR3nt: TGCAGTGCTAGGAGGGCTGGGCGCACAGATACGCAGTATTTT; CDR3aa: CSARRAGRTDTQYF
v_gene: TRBV29-1; d_gene: NA; j_gene: TRBJ2-5; abundance: few; CDR3nt: TGCAGCATCCTCTCTGGGGGAGAGACCCAGTACTTC; CDR3aa: CSILSGGETQYF
v_gene: TRBV11-2; d_gene: NA; j_gene: TRBJ2-7; abundance: NA; CDR3nt: TGTGCCAGCAGCCCGAGCGGAACCTACGAGCAGTACTTC; CDR3aa: CASSPSGTYEQYF
v_gene: TRBV20-1; d_gene: NA; j_gene: TRBJ2-1; abundance: NA; CDR3nt: TGCAGTGCTAGAGGTGCTGGGCGGAGACAGGTCCACAATGAGCAGTTCTTC; CDR3aa: CSARGAGRRQVHNEQFF
v_gene: TRBV20-1; d_gene: NA; j_gene: TRBJ2-1; abundance: few; CDR3nt: TGCAGTGCTAGAGGGTCCGGTAATGAGCAGTTCTTC; CDR3aa: CSARGSGNEQFF
v_gene: TRBV7-6; d_gene: TRBD2; j_gene: TRBJ2-5; abundance: many; CDR3nt: TGTGCCAGCAGCTCTGCGGGAGATGCAGAGACCCAGTACTTC; CDR3aa: CASSSAGDAETQYF
v_gene: TRBV12-3/TRBV12-4; d_gene: TRBD2; j_gene: TRBJ2-3; abundance: few; CDR3nt: TGTGCCAGCAGTTCCCAAGGACTAGCGGCAGATACGCAGTATTTT; CDR3aa: CASSSQGLAADTQYF
v_gene: TRBV7-4; d_gene: NA; j_gene: TRBJ1-6; abundance: NA; CDR3nt: TGTGCCAGCAGCTTAGTGGGGATTTCACCCCTCCACTTT; CDR3aa: CASSLVGISPLHF
v_gene: TRBV30; d_gene: NA; j_gene: TRBJ2-1; abundance: NA; CDR3nt: TGTGCCTGGGGTATTGGGATAGAGCAGTTCTTC; CDR3aa: CAWGIGIEQFF
v_gene: TRBV28; d_gene: NA; j_gene: TRBJ1-5; abundance: few; CDR3nt: TGTGCCAGCAGTTTAAAACCAGCCTCGAGCAATCAGCCCCAGCATTTT; CDR3aa: CASSLKPASSNQPQHF
v_gene: TRBV5-6; d_gene: NA; j_gene: TRBJ1-1; abundance: few; CDR3nt: TGTGCCAGCAGGATATTACAGGCTTGGAACACTGAAGCTTTCTTT; CDR3aa: CASRILQAWNTEAFF
v_gene: TRBV12-3/TRBV12-4; d_gene: TRBD2; j_gene: TRBJ2-5; abundance: NA; CDR3nt: TGTGCCAGCAGGGGGGGGGGGGTGCGAGAAGAGACCCAGTACTTC; CDR3aa: CASRGGGVREETQYF
v_gene: TRBV7-2; d_gene: TRBD1; j_gene: TRBJ1-5; abundance: few; CDR3nt: TGTGCCAGCAGCGCCCCTACCGGGACAGCGTTCAATCAGCCCCAGCATTTT; CDR3aa: CASSAPTGTAFNQPQHF
v_gene: TRBV7-2; d_gene: NA; j_gene: TRBJ2-5; abundance: many; CDR3nt: TGTGCCAGCAGTCGGCAGGGGTCAGAGACCCAGTACTTC; CDR3aa: CASSRQGSETQYF
v_gene: TRBV2; d_gene: NA; j_gene: TRBJ2-3; abundance: few; CDR3nt: TGTGCCAGCAGTGAAGCGCATAGGGTTTCGGCGCAGTATTTT; CDR3aa: CASSEAHRVSAQYF
v_gene: TRBV7-8; d_gene: TRBD1; j_gene: TRBJ2-5; abundance: NA; CDR3nt: TGTGCCAGCAGCGTAAGGGCCGGGACAGGGGAAGAGACCCAGTACTTC; CDR3aa: CASSVRAGTGEETQYF
v_gene: TRBV12-3/TRBV12-4; d_gene: TRBD2; j_gene: TRBJ2-7; abundance: few; CDR3nt: TGTGCCAGCAGTTTGGCGGGGGAACTCTACGAGCAGTACTTC; CDR3aa: CASSLAGELYEQYF
v_gene: TRBV18; d_gene: NA; j_gene: TRBJ1-2; abundance: NA; CDR3nt: TGTGCCAGCTCACCCGGGACTTACGTCTATGGCTACACCTTC; CDR3aa: CASSPGTYVYGYTF
v_gene: TRBV4-2; d_gene: NA; j_gene: TRBJ2-5; abundance: NA; CDR3nt: TGTGCCAGCAGCCGAGGACAGGAGGGGACATCGTTGTACTTC; CDR3aa: CASSRGQEGTSLYF
v_gene: TRBV6-2/TRBV6-3; d_gene: NA; j_gene: TRBJ1-2; abundance: few; CDR3nt: TGTGCCAGCAGTTTCAGTACAGGAGCCCTATATGGCTACACCTTC; CDR3aa: CASSFSTGALYGYTF
v_gene: TRBV11-2; d_gene: NA; j_gene: TRBJ2-5; abundance: NA; CDR3nt: TGTGCCAGCAGCCCGGCACTCCCGTTCCAAGAGACCCAGTACTTC; CDR3aa: CASSPALPFQETQYF
v_gene: TRBV5-1; d_gene: TRBD2; j_gene: TRBJ2-7; abundance: few; CDR3nt: TGCGCCAGCAGCTCGCAGACGGGGGGGAGCTACGAGCAGTACTTC; CDR3aa: CASSSQTGGSYEQYF
v_gene: TRBV7-2; d_gene: NA; j_gene: TRBJ2-3; abundance: many; CDR3nt: TGTGCCAGCAGCTTAAGTTTTGGGACTGCCTCTTTCAATACGCAGTATTTT; CDR3aa: CASSLSFGTASFNTQYF
v_gene: TRBV2; d_gene: TRBD2; j_gene: TRBJ2-7; abundance: few; CDR3nt: TGTGCCAGCACCCTAGGGGCGGGGGAGCACTACGAGCAGTACTTC; CDR3aa: CASTLGAGEHYEQYF
v_gene: TRBV28; d_gene: NA; j_gene: TRBJ2-3; abundance: NA; CDR3nt: TGTGCCTACGGCGAAGGGGCCACAGATACGCAGTATTTT; CDR3aa: CAYGEGATDTQYF
v_gene: TRBV5-1; d_gene: NA; j_gene: TRBJ2-3; abundance: NA; CDR3nt: TGCGCCAGCAGCTTGGTTGGGGCCCCCCCAGATACGCAGTATTTT; CDR3aa: CASSLVGAPPDTQYF
v_gene: TRBV7-6; d_gene: NA; j_gene: TRBJ2-3; abundance: few; CDR3nt: TGTGCCAGCAGCTTTGGGACCCTCGTCGGAGATACGCAGTATTTT; CDR3aa: CASSFGTLVGDTQYF
v_gene: TRBV6-2/TRBV6-3; d_gene: NA; j_gene: TRBJ2-5; abundance: NA; CDR3nt: TGTGCCAGCAGCTTCTCCAAAAACCTCCTGTCGGAGACCCAGTACTTC; CDR3aa: CASSFSKNLLSETQYF
v_gene: TRBV7-2; d_gene: TRBD2; j_gene: TRBJ2-1; abundance: NA; CDR3nt: TGTGCCAGCAGTAATCCGGGACTAGCGGTCAATGAGCAGTTCTTC; CDR3aa: CASSNPGLAVNEQFF
v_gene: TRBV19; d_gene: NA; j_gene: TRBJ1-1; abundance: few; CDR3nt: TGTGCCAGTAGTATATTTGGGGACACTGAAGCTTTCTTT; CDR3aa: CASSIFGDTEAFF
v_gene: TRBV7-2; d_gene: TRBD2; j_gene: TRBJ2-1; abundance: many; CDR3nt: TGTGCCAGCAGCTCTAGCGGAAACTCCTACAATGAGCAGTTCTTC; CDR3aa: CASSSSGNSYNEQFF
v_gene: TRBV2; d_gene: NA; j_gene: TRBJ2-2; abundance: few; CDR3nt: TGTGCCAGCAGTTTCCAGGGGCACGGGGAGCTGTTTTTT; CDR3aa: CASSFQGHGELFF
v_gene: TRBV7-2; d_gene: TRBD2; j_gene: TRBJ2-2; abundance: NA; CDR3nt: TGTGCCAGCAGCTTACAGAGCGGGAGCACCGGGGAGCTGTTTTTT; CDR3aa: CASSLQSGSTGELFF
v_gene: TRBV7-8; d_gene: NA; j_gene: TRBJ2-7; abundance: many; CDR3nt: TGTGCCAGCAGCTTAGGTTCAGGGACACCCGACGAGCAGTACTTC; CDR3aa: CASSLGSGTPDEQYF
v_gene: TRBV4-1; d_gene: NA; j_gene: TRBJ2-3; abundance: NA; CDR3nt: TGCGCCAGCAGCCACGAAGGGGTCAGCACAGATACGCAGTATTTT; CDR3aa: CASSHEGVSTDTQYF
v_gene: TRBV7-2; d_gene: NA; j_gene: TRBJ2-5; abundance: few; CDR3nt: TGTGCCAGCAGCCGGATGGGGGGGGGCGAGACCCAGTACTTC; CDR3aa: CASSRMGGGETQYF
v_gene: TRBV5-4; d_gene: TRBD1; j_gene: TRBJ1-1; abundance: NA; CDR3nt: TGTGCCAGCAGCCCAGACAGGGGTGGTTTTGAAGCTTTCTTT; CDR3aa: CASSPDRGGFEAFF
v_gene: TRBV7-2; d_gene: TRBD2; j_gene: TRBJ2-1; abundance: NA; CDR3nt: TGTGCCAGCAGCTTAGTATGGCGGGGGGGGTACAATGAGCAGTTCTTC; CDR3aa: CASSLVWRGGYNEQFF